This T cell receptor (beta chain) was documented in a study of early stage breast cancer tumors. Blood replicates held 0.5 ug DNA, tumor or normal breast around 1.5 ug, two each. Some clones are missing from TCRdb's copy, which holds only in-frame ones; the method was immunoSEQ multiplex PCR. The sample has over 11,000 clones; roughly 83% are singletons. The CDR3 contains 13 residues. V lost 1 base and J lost 2, with 6 bases in between. The germline V gene has CDR1 SGHTA and CDR2 FQGNSA. Only a few counts were recorded for this clone. Its antigen is currently unknown. Normal breast often needed about 90-310 mg of tissue for enough DNA. Whole-study results and caveats: In about 90% of the 16 patients, blood comparison separated tumor from normal breast.

Material for sequencing was normal breast tissue next to the tumor. The rearrangement joins TRBV7-2 to TRBJ2-7; D unclear. The source is a person aged 50-59 years with breast cancer. In DNA form, the CDR3 reads TGTGCCAGCAGCTTAGGATTTACCTACGAGCAGTACTTC. Encoded protein: CASSLGFTYEQYF.